This T cell receptor beta chain was documented in a study of T cell responses to AZD1222 COVID-19 vaccine. Regarding the study as a whole: Only 5 or 6 people who got AZD1222 tested seropositive at baseline.

Regarding this clone: The antigen is not known.

Only in-frame clones appear in the TCRdb table, and some are missing; sequencing was by immunoSEQ multiplex PCR. The sample holds over 100,000 clones, roughly nine tenths seen once. This receptor was identified in an adult in good health. This specimen consisted of peripheral blood, obtained on day 0 of AZD1222 vaccination.

The CDR3 protein is CASSPTGGEQPQHF. In DNA, the CDR3 is TGTGCCAGCAGCCCGACAGGGGGAGAGCAGCCCCAGCATTTT. This sequence joins TRBV6-2 or TRBV6-3 and TRBJ1-5, with 9 bases aligning to TRBD1. Germline assignment: CDR1 MNHEY and CDR2 SVGEGT. The CDR3 length is 14 residues. The trim removed 6 bases at V and 7 bases at J, leaving 7 bases unmatched.